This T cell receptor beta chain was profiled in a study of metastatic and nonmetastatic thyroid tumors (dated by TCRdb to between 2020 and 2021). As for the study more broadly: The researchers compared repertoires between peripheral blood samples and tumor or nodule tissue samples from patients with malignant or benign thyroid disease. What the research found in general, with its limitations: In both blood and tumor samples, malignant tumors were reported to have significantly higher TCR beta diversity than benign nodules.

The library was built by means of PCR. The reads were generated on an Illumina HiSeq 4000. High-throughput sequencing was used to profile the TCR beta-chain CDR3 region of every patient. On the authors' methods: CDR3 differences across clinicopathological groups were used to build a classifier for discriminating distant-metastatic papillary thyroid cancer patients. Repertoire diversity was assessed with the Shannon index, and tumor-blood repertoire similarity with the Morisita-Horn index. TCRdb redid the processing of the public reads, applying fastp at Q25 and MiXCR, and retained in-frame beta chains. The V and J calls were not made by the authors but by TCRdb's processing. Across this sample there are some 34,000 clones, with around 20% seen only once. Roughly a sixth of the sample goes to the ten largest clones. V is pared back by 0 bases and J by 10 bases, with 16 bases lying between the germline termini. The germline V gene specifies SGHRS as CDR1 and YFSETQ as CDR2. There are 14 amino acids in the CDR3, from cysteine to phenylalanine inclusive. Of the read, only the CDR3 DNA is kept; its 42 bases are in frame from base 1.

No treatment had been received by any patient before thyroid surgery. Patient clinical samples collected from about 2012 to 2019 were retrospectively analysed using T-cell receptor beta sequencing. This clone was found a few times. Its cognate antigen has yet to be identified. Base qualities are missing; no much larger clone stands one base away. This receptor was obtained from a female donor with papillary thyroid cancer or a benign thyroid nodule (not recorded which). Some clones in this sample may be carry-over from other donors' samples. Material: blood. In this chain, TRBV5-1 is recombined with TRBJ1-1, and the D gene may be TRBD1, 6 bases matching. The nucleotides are TGCGCCAGCAGCTTGGAGGAGGGGGTAATAAGAGCTTTCTTT. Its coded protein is CASSLEEGVIRAFF. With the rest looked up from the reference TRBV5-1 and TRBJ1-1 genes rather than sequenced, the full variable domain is KAGVTQTPRYLIKTRGQQVTLSCSPISGHRSVSWYQQTPGQGLQFLFEYFSETQRNKGNFPGRFSGRQFSNSRSEMNVSTLELGDSALYLCASSLEEGVIRAFFGQGTRLTVV.